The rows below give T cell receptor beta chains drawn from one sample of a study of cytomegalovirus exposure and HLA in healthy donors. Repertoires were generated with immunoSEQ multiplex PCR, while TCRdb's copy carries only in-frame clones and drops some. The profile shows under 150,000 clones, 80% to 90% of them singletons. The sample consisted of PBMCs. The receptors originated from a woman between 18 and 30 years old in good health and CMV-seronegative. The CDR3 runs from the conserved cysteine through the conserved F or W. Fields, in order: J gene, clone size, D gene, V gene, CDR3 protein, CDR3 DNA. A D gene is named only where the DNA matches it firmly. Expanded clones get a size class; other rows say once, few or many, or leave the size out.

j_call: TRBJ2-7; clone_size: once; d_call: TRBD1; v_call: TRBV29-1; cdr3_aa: CSVTRPGTGFHEQYF; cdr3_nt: TGCAGCGTTACCCGTCCCGGGACAGGGTTCCACGAGCAGTACTTC
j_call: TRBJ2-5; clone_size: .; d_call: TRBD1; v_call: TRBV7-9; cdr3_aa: CASSLYPTGGGETQYF; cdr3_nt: TGTGCCAGCAGCCTATATCCGACAGGGGGGGGAGAGACCCAGTACTTC
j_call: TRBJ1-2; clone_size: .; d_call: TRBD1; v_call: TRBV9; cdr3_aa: CASSVADQAVGTGQGYTF; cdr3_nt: TGTGCCAGCAGCGTAGCCGATCAAGCGGTTGGGACAGGGCAAGGCTACACCTTC
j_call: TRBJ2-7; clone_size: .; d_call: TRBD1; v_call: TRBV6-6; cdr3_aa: CASIGQGSYEQYF; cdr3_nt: TGTGCCAGCATTGGACAGGGATCCTACGAGCAGTACTTC
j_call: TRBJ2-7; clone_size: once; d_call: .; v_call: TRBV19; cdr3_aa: CASSIGGLNDEQYF; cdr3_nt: TGTGCCAGTAGTATCGGGGGGCTTAACGACGAGCAGTACTTC
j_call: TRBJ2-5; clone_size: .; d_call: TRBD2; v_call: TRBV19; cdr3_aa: CASSPVAGGYQETQYF; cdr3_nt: TGTGCCAGTAGTCCGGTAGCGGGGGGTTACCAAGAGACCCAGTACTTC
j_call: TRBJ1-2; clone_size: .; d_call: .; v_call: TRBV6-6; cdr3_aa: CASSYSSSPGRGYTF; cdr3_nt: TGTGCCAGCAGTTACTCGAGTTCGCCAGGTCGGGGCTACACCTTC
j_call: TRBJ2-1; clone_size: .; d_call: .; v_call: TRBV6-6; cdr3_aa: CASSYEASSYNEQFF; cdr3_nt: TGTGCCAGCAGTTATGAGGCGAGCTCCTACAATGAGCAGTTCTTC
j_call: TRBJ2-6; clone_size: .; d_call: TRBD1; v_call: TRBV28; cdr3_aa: CASSLMGTVSSGANVLTF; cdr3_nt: TGTGCCAGCAGTTTGATGGGGACAGTGTCCTCTGGGGCCAACGTCCTGACTTTC
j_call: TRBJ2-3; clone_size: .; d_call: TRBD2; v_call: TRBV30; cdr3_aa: CAWRLAGGLDTQYF; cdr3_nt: TGTGCCTGGAGACTAGCGGGGGGTCTGGATACGCAGTATTTT
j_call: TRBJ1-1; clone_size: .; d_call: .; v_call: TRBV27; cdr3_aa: CASSLRGNTEAFF; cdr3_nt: TGTGCCAGCAGTTTAAGGGGGAACACTGAAGCTTTCTTT
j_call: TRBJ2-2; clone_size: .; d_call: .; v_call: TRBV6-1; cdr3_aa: CASSETRGALGELFF; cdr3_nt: TGTGCCAGCAGTGAAACTCGGGGGGCGCTTGGGGAGCTGTTTTTT
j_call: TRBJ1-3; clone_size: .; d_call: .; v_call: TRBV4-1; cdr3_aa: CASSQGPGETIRGNTIYF; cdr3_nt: TGCGCCAGCAGCCAAGGCCCGGGGGAAACGATTCGAGGAAACACCATATATTTT
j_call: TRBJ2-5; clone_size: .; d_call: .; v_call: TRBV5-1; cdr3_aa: CASSPFTVETQYF; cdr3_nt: TGCGCCAGCAGCCCTTTTACTGTAGAGACCCAGTACTTC
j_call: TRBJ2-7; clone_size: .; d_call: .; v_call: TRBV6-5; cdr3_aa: CASSYHDRIYEQYF; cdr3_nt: TGTGCCAGCAGTTACCATGACAGAATCTACGAGCAGTACTTC
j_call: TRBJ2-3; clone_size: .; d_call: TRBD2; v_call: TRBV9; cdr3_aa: CASSVGFVRGDADTQYF; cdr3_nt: TGTGCCAGCAGCGTAGGATTCGTGCGGGGGGATGCAGATACGCAGTATTTT
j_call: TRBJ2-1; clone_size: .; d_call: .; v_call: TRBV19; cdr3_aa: CASNYPPGEQFF; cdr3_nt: TGTGCCAGTAACTACCCCCCGGGTGAGCAGTTCTTC
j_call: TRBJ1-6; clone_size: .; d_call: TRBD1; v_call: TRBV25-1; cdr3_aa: CASSPGGPLHF; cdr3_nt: TGTGCCAGCAGCCCAGGGGGTCCCCTCCACTTT
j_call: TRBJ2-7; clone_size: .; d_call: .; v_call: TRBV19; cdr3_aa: CASRTDRFPYEQYF; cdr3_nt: TGTGCCAGTAGGACGGACAGATTTCCCTACGAGCAGTACTTC
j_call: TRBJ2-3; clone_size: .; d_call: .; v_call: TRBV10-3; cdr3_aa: CAISVTEDTQYF; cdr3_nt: TGTGCCATCAGTGTTACGGAGGATACGCAGTATTTT
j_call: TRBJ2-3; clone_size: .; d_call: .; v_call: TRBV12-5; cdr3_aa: CASGLAYTDTQYF; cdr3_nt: TGTGCTAGTGGTTTGGCCTATACAGATACGCAGTATTTT
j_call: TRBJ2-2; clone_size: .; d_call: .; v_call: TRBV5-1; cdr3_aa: CASSEPGYRTGELFF; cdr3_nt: TGCGCCAGCTCCGAGCCAGGGTACCGCACCGGGGAGCTGTTTTTT
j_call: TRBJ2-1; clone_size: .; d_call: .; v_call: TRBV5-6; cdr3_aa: CASSLRFDRSSYNEQFF; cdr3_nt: TGTGCCAGCAGCTTAAGGTTCGACAGGAGCTCCTACAATGAGCAGTTCTTC